This record looks at one TCR beta chain sequence and its context. The antigen is undetermined. These data belong to a study of ipilimumab plus nivolumab after autologous stem cell transplantation. Overall study: DLBCL patients had primary refractory or relapsed disease.

Starting 14 to 28 days after autologous transplant, ipilimumab 1 mg/kg was given. Assay used: immunoSEQ multiplex PCR; TCRdb lists only in-frame clones, some missing. The sample yields 15,000 to 20,000 clones, 75% to 85% seen once. Broader study findings: TCR repertoire, Treg phenotype and gut microbiota reportedly support more study of this approach.

With V trimmed by 3 bases and J by 2 bases, 10 bases remained unmatched. Germline loops: CDR1 MDHEN, CDR2 SYDVKM. The CDR3 runs 16 residues. The sequence came from a male donor with diffuse large B-cell lymphoma. Sequencing was performed on PBMCs, taken in a trial of ipilimumab plus nivolumab as post-transplant consolidation. The V and J genes are TRBV28 and TRBJ2-7, with TRBD2 identical over 7 bases. The CDR3 nucleotides read TGTGCCAGCAGTTTGGTTTTCGGGACTATCCCCTACGAGCAGTACTTC. Residues: CASSLVFGTIPYEQYF.